This T cell receptor (beta chain) comes out of a study of blood T cells in healthy people across ages. Researchers report isolating at least 6 million PBMCs per sample. The extraction recovered at least 5 micrograms of total RNA per sample. Sample-barcoded 5' priming and a J-beta primer mix drove a second PCR of about 7 to 11 cycles. From the 5' RACE reads, TCRdb called clonotypes with MiXCR, one entry per CDR3 protein. The sample holds about 1.5 million distinct CDR3 sequences; about 42% are singletons and the top ten take approximately 4%. The germline gives CDR1 SGHTA, CDR2 FQGNSA. The V gene end was trimmed by 6 bases and the J gene end by 3 bases; junction bases not matched to a gene: 7. The CDR3 has 15 residues.

What was sequenced was blood. This TCR derives from a woman between 18 and 29 years old in good health. The chain uses TRBV7-2 and TRBJ1-4, with 7 bases that match TRBD1. For the CDR3, the DNA is TGTGCCAGCAGGTCTCGACAGGGCCCTAATGAAAAACTGTTTTTT. This translates into CASRSRQGPNEKLFF.